This TCR beta chain was profiled in a study of T cells after yellow fever vaccination. CDR3 length: 13 residues. Germline lookup yields CDR1 LGHNA and CDR2 YSLEER. Unmatched junction bases numbered 5, after V lost 0 bases and J lost 13 bases. Study observations and caveats: Any FACS-sorted repertoire could hold abundant clonotypes that contaminate it from the bulk population. There was a small share of clonotypes that showed up in both the CD4 and CD8 compartments. At under 98% for CD4 and just over 85% for CD8, most primary-vaccination clones showed up again after the booster.

The sample holds a few counts of this clonotype. Its antigen is not identified. Synthesis of TCR cDNA relied on 5'RACE template switching, which attached a universal primer site and UMIs. TCRdb recomputed calls from the 5' RACE reads with MiXCR, one row per CDR3 protein. The sample contains 300,000 or so distinct CDR3 sequences, 10% to 15% of which appear only once. The clonotype comes from a man aged 25-45 years who received the YFV17D yellow fever vaccine. This chain joins TRBV4-3 and TRBJ2-1, with TRBD2 matching 8 bases. Specimen: CD4+ T cells sorted from PBMCs, collected 45 days after the yellow fever booster vaccination. As DNA, the CDR3 is TGCGCCAGCAGCCAAGATGGCGGGAGGAGACAGTTCTTC. Its protein product is CASSQDGGRRQFF.